The rows below give T cell receptor beta chains drawn from one sample of a study of blood T cell repertoires in COVID-19. Only in-frame clones appear in the TCRdb table, and some are missing; sequencing was by immunoSEQ multiplex PCR. The sample has 150,000 to 200,000 clones; more than 65% are singletons. The specimen was peripheral blood. These receptors came from a man between 70 and 80 years old with active or convalescent COVID-19. The conserved cysteine and the conserved F or W are not part of the CDR3 here.

V: TRBV7-2; CDR3: ASSFNADPYEQY
V: TRBV3-1/TRBV3-2; CDR3: ASSQDLAGGTDTQY
V: TRBV27; CDR3: ASKGLNYEQY
V: TRBV5-1; CDR3: ASSLQAPGETQY
V: TRBV30; CDR3: AWSRGRGREGYT
V: TRBV10-3; CDR3: AISDGAGDGGNEQF
V: TRBV9; CDR3: ASSVADRGNSPLH
V: TRBV11-3; CDR3: ASSLDGVAGHNEQF
V: TRBV18; CDR3: ASSPATGNTEAF
V: TRBV3-1/TRBV3-2; CDR3: ASSSRQGGSEAF
V: TRBV5-1; CDR3: ASSLGGAANTEAF
V: TRBV15; CDR3: ATSSRVSNTGELF
V: TRBV27; CDR3: ASKPGTGGSGANVLT
V: TRBV7-2; CDR3: ASSGSSSYNEQF
V: TRBV28; CDR3: ASSPPRRTEAF
V: TRBV6-6; CDR3: ASSYYSTGGETQY
V: TRBV28; CDR3: ASGPPRERNTQY
V: TRBV2; CDR3: ASTPGASGRGPKETQY
V: TRBV27; CDR3: ASSLSPGYGYT
V: TRBV7-2; CDR3: ASSLALLDRNTEAF
V: TRBV4-3; CDR3: ASSQGVTGARPQH
V: TRBV6-5; CDR3: ASSLQGHEQF
V: TRBV5-1; CDR3: ASSSQGRDNSPLH
V: TRBV27; CDR3: ASSLGLESPLH
V: TRBV10-1; CDR3: ASSDRRAMNTEAF
V: TRBV23-1; CDR3: ASSQSRDRARNQPQH
V: TRBV4-3; CDR3: ASSHEGGFGLGEAF
V: TRBV7-9; CDR3: ASSPWGGPSYNEQF
V: TRBV6-5; CDR3: ASRLDRRTEAF
V: TRBV29-1; CDR3: SVGGQGGEQF
V: TRBV21-1; CDR3: ASSKVGARPNTEAF
V: TRBV4-3; CDR3: ASSRTTGTNEQF
V: TRBV5-8; CDR3: ASSQDRGLYNEQF
V: TRBV7-6; CDR3: ASSSGLAGGGGSYNEQF
V: TRBV14; CDR3: ASSRLGPRGDTQY
V: TRBV4-3; CDR3: ASSQDGGGSSYNEQF
V: TRBV30; CDR3: AWSVGGSVAEQF
V: TRBV28; CDR3: ASSLPASGRLYNEQF
V: TRBV11-2; CDR3: ASSFSRGDEAF
V: TRBV7-2; CDR3: ASSSGQNSYNEQF
V: TRBV5-1; CDR3: ASSLVGTSGGQETQY
V: TRBV28; CDR3: ASSSRQGASTDTQY
V: TRBV2; CDR3: ASTPRGGRGQPQH
V: TRBV7-8; CDR3: ASSPTPGLAPDTQY
V: TRBV3-1/TRBV3-2; CDR3: ASSSVDEQY
V: TRBV25-1; CDR3: ASRQGADQPQH
V: TRBV19; CDR3: ATRQGVAYNEQF
V: TRBV7-8; CDR3: ASSRLAGDARQETQY
V: TRBV7-2; CDR3: ASSRQPGNQPQH
V: TRBV7-6; CDR3: ASSSDRVTDTQY
V: TRBV18; CDR3: ASSPQGKETQY
V: TRBV18; CDR3: ASSPILQGLSGNTIY
V: TRBV6-2/TRBV6-3; CDR3: ASSSRQTLRSYEQY
V: TRBV6-6; CDR3: ATNLNLAKNIQY
V: TRBV7-2; CDR3: ASSPQGAGYGYT
V: TRBV28; CDR3: ASSSYSGGYGYT
V: TRBV14; CDR3: ASSQSWGTAIYEAF
V: TRBV7-9; CDR3: AISDWASGNYNEQF
V: TRBV19; CDR3: ASRAGGGRLPGANEKLF